This entry describes one T cell receptor beta chain. Its specific antigen is unknown. No much larger clonotype is one base removed from it; base qualities were not supplied. The immunoSEQ Assay, a bias-controlled multiplex PCR, was used to amplify TCRbeta CDR3 regions from genomic DNA. From the authors' description of their analysis: The number of nucleated cells in each sample was estimated from the amplification of reference gene primers within the assay. To quantify the absolute abundance of each unique TCRbeta CDR3 rearrangement, sequence reads were collapsed and filtered. For each sample, productive Simpson clonality was calculated by taking the square root of Simpson's diversity index across productive rearrangements. As stored in TCRdb, this immuneACCESS dataset retains in-frame rearrangements with V and J assigned. A fraction of the clones does not appear; measured against another copy, unresolved V genes explain less than half of the discrepancy, and the remainder lacks a known reason. The DNA was the basis for D and trimming; V, J and clone size are from that table. The sample contains 150,000 to 200,000 clones, approximately 80% of them found a single time. 11% of the sample belongs to the ten largest clones.

Participants in the prospective study were aged roughly 18 to 90 years, lived in some 24 United States geographic areas, and enrolled through a virtual design. In the prospective study, participants were assigned to cohorts based on the clinical history participants reported in a screening survey and a study questionnaire. Recovered participants in ImmuneRACE Cohort 3 were defined by two consecutive negative NP/OP PCR tests, clearance by a healthcare professional, or resolution of symptoms. Mobile phlebotomists in the prospective study collected whole blood, serum and a nasopharyngeal or oropharyngeal swab from every participant. Participants in the prospective study had the option to provide additional blood draws and questionnaires over a roughly 2-month period. Prospective study blood samples were shipped either frozen or at room temperature before DNA extraction. Trimming leaves V shorter by 6 bases and J shorter by 12 bases, with the junction holding 27 bases beyond the gene matches. Via the germline V gene, CDR1 is MDHEN and CDR2 SYDVKM. From its cysteine to its phenylalanine, the CDR3 spans 20 amino acids. CDR3 DNA is the only sequence kept; it has 60 bases, read in frame from the first base.

This sample stems from a study of blood T cell repertoires in COVID-19 (dated by TCRdb to between 2020 and 2021). With regard to the full study: The collaborator samples originated in the United States, Italy and Spain and spanned the acute and convalescent phases of COVID-19. The dataset comprised deeply sampled blood TCRbeta repertoires from subjects exposed to, actively infected with, or recovered from COVID-19. Where available, HLA class I and class II types were obtained from metadata supplied by the sample provider rather than from assay-based typing. The repertoires were made available in a free public database intended to serve as a resource for research on the immune response to SARS-CoV-2. Samples were obtained from the ongoing ImmuneRACE study (first 160 participants) and from 1,254 subjects provided by 6 global collaborators. The material from the prospective study consisted of cDNA or gDNA derived from T cells, B-cell-depleted T cells, or PBMCs. A de-identified subject ID, COVID-19 status, age in years and sex were almost always included in the sample metadata. Paper-wide results and their limitations: How much clinical and demographic metadata was included differed by source and by participant, and the metadata was provided uncurated.

This TCR derives from a man aged 45-65 years who had recovered from COVID-19. The sequence joins TRBV28 to TRBJ1-6, and 9 bases in between align with TRBD1. The sample was PBMCs or T cells enriched from blood (not recorded which). The CDR3 region: CASSTMHTGQGTPGGRPLHF. The nucleotide sequence reads as follows: TGTGCCAGCAGCACAATGCACACGGGACAGGGCACCCCCGGCGGTCGACCCCTCCACTTT.